This T cell receptor beta chain originates from a study of technical replicates of blood from a few donors. Germline CDR1 reads SGHRS; CDR2 reads YFSETQ. V shed 3 bases and J 4 bases; nucleotides not matched to a gene: 20. The CDR3 totals 19 residues. Clones were sequenced by immunoSEQ multiplex PCR, and TCRdb holds only the in-frame ones, with some missing. The data show some 60,000 clones, about 87% seen once. Specimen: PBMCs. This receptor was identified in a human donor in good health. Some clones in this sample may be carry-over from other donors' samples. The chain uses TRBV5-1 and TRBJ2-5; TRBD2 matches at 8 bases. This CDR3 reads CASSWGFGGGKGNGETQYF. The CDR3 DNA is TGCGCCAGCAGCTGGGGTTTCGGCGGGGGGAAAGGGAATGGAGAGACCCAGTACTTC. Full variable domain (remainder filled in from reference TRBV5-1 and TRBJ2-5): KAGVTQTPRYLIKTRGQQVTLSCSPISGHRSVSWYQQTPGQGLQFLFEYFSETQRNKGNFPGRFSGRQFSNSRSEMNVSTLELGDSALYLCASSWGFGGGKGNGETQYFGPGTRLLVL.